The sequence of this T cell receptor beta chain was determined in a study of blood T cell repertoires in COVID-19. Study background: The cDNA or gDNA used as material had been derived from T cells, B-cell-depleted T cells, or PBMCs.

Assay used: immunoSEQ multiplex PCR; TCRdb lists only in-frame clones, some missing. The sample lists roughly 30,000 clones; approximately 81% were seen once. Trimming took off 8 bases at V and 4 bases at J, with 18 bases between the two ends. The CDR3 is made up of 15 amino acids. Germline values: CDR1 SGHNT, CDR2 YENEEA. Only one count was recorded for this clone. This receptor was obtained from a human donor with acute or convalescent COVID-19. The donor label of this sample is uncertain. V is TRBV11-3 and J is TRBJ2-1; D unclear. The sequenced material came from peripheral blood. CDR3 DNA sequence: TGTGCCAGCGGGCTAAGTTCCGGCCAGTACAATGAGCAGTTCTTC. As protein: CASGLSSGQYNEQFF.